A selection of T cell receptor beta chains follows, all from one sample in a study of shared clonotypes between healthy human individuals. Generated by immunoSEQ multiplex PCR, the TCRdb table keeps only in-frame clones and is missing some. In the table there are approximately 2,300,000 clones, roughly 92% of which are singletons. Sequencing input: naive CD4+ T cells from PBMCs. The source of these receptors is a man aged 18 to 30 in good health. Some clones in this sample may be carry-over from other donors' samples. The CDR3 runs from the conserved cysteine through the conserved F or W. D genes are given only for firm matches. Clone size is shown for a subset of rows, as once, few, many or a class of expanded clone.

CDR3 length: 15; V gene: TRBV30; clone size: .; J gene: TRBJ2-7; D gene: TRBD1; CDR3 protein: CAWIILPGQGGEQYF; CDR3 DNA: TGTGCCTGGATCATCCTTCCGGGACAGGGGGGTGAGCAGTACTTC
CDR3 length: 15; V gene: TRBV30; clone size: once; J gene: TRBJ1-2; D gene: TRBD1; CDR3 protein: CAWSRRTGGVLGYTF; CDR3 DNA: TGTGCCTGGAGCCGGCGGACAGGGGGCGTTTTAGGCTACACCTTC
CDR3 length: 12; V gene: TRBV30; clone size: .; J gene: TRBJ2-3; D gene: .; CDR3 protein: CAWSVTSDTQYF; CDR3 DNA: TGTGCCTGGAGCGTTACGTCGGATACGCAGTATTTT
CDR3 length: 14; V gene: TRBV4-3; clone size: .; J gene: TRBJ2-3; D gene: .; CDR3 protein: CASSGSGLGDTQYF; CDR3 DNA: TGCGCCAGCAGCGGAAGTGGCCTGGGAGATACGCAGTATTTT
CDR3 length: 11; V gene: TRBV7-9; clone size: .; J gene: TRBJ1-1; D gene: .; CDR3 protein: CASSRDAEAFF; CDR3 DNA: TGTGCCAGCAGCAGGGATGCTGAAGCTTTCTTT
CDR3 length: 17; V gene: TRBV5-4; clone size: .; J gene: TRBJ2-3; D gene: TRBD2; CDR3 protein: CASSSPGTSVSTDTQYF; CDR3 DNA: TGTGCCAGCAGCTCGCCCGGGACTAGCGTGAGCACAGATACGCAGTATTTT
CDR3 length: 14; V gene: TRBV19; clone size: .; J gene: TRBJ1-5; D gene: TRBD1; CDR3 protein: CATSGTGSNQPQHF; CDR3 DNA: TGTGCCACCTCCGGGACAGGTAGCAATCAGCCCCAGCATTTT
CDR3 length: 16; V gene: TRBV28; clone size: .; J gene: TRBJ1-1; D gene: .; CDR3 protein: CASSLGGEGMNTEAFF; CDR3 DNA: TGTGCCAGCAGTTTGGGGGGGGAGGGGATGAACACTGAAGCTTTCTTT
CDR3 length: 14; V gene: TRBV4-2; clone size: .; J gene: TRBJ1-2; D gene: .; CDR3 protein: CASSLLDPSGGYTF; CDR3 DNA: TGTGCCAGCAGCTTGCTGGACCCCTCGGGAGGCTACACCTTC
CDR3 length: 15; V gene: TRBV4-2; clone size: .; J gene: TRBJ2-7; D gene: TRBD2; CDR3 protein: CASSYTSGNSYEQYF; CDR3 DNA: TGTGCCAGCAGCTACACTAGCGGGAACTCCTACGAGCAGTACTTC
CDR3 length: 14; V gene: TRBV28; clone size: .; J gene: TRBJ2-7; D gene: .; CDR3 protein: CASSQSTGYYEQYF; CDR3 DNA: TGTGCCAGCAGTCAAAGCACAGGGTACTACGAGCAGTACTTC
CDR3 length: 16; V gene: TRBV7-8; clone size: .; J gene: TRBJ2-7; D gene: .; CDR3 protein: CASSLLQGRSRYEQYF; CDR3 DNA: TGTGCCAGCAGCCTATTACAGGGGAGGTCTCGGTACGAGCAGTACTTC
CDR3 length: 14; V gene: TRBV5-1; clone size: once; J gene: TRBJ2-3; D gene: .; CDR3 protein: CASSVATGTDTQYF; CDR3 DNA: TGCGCCAGCAGCGTAGCTACCGGCACAGATACGCAGTATTTT
CDR3 length: 13; V gene: TRBV7-2; clone size: once; J gene: TRBJ1-1; D gene: TRBD1; CDR3 protein: CASRLRTGTEAFF; CDR3 DNA: TGTGCCAGCAGACTACGGACAGGCACTGAAGCTTTCTTT
CDR3 length: 15; V gene: TRBV2; clone size: .; J gene: TRBJ1-2; D gene: TRBD1; CDR3 protein: CASSEGDRGSYGYTF; CDR3 DNA: TGTGCCAGCAGTGAAGGGGACAGGGGCTCCTATGGCTACACCTTC
CDR3 length: 14; V gene: TRBV28; clone size: .; J gene: TRBJ2-7; D gene: TRBD2; CDR3 protein: CASVPSGSIYEQYF; CDR3 DNA: TGTGCCAGCGTCCCCAGCGGGAGTATCTACGAGCAGTACTTC
CDR3 length: 11; V gene: TRBV5-6; clone size: .; J gene: TRBJ2-7; D gene: .; CDR3 protein: CASSLVDEQYF; CDR3 DNA: TGTGCCAGCAGCTTGGTTGACGAGCAGTACTTC
CDR3 length: 13; V gene: TRBV4-2; clone size: .; J gene: TRBJ1-2; D gene: .; CDR3 protein: CASSQDRPGGYTF; CDR3 DNA: TGTGCCAGCAGCCAAGATCGGCCAGGTGGCTACACCTTC
CDR3 length: 15; V gene: TRBV7-2; clone size: .; J gene: TRBJ1-2; D gene: TRBD1; CDR3 protein: CASSLTRQGPYGYTF; CDR3 DNA: TGTGCCAGCAGCTTAACAAGACAGGGTCCCTATGGCTACACCTTC
CDR3 length: 16; V gene: TRBV7-2; clone size: once; J gene: TRBJ2-2; D gene: TRBD1; CDR3 protein: CASSLYGQGAAGELFF; CDR3 DNA: TGTGCCAGCAGCTTATACGGACAGGGGGCCGCCGGGGAGCTGTTTTTT
CDR3 length: 15; V gene: TRBV5-1; clone size: .; J gene: TRBJ2-1; D gene: .; CDR3 protein: CASKVRASSYNEQFF; CDR3 DNA: TGCGCCAGCAAAGTCAGGGCGAGCTCCTACAATGAGCAGTTCTTC
CDR3 length: 10; V gene: TRBV28; clone size: .; J gene: TRBJ1-2; D gene: .; CDR3 protein: CASSSYGYTF; CDR3 DNA: TGTGCCAGCAGTTCGTATGGCTACACCTTC
CDR3 length: 11; V gene: TRBV29-1; clone size: .; J gene: TRBJ1-1; D gene: .; CDR3 protein: CSVLSGTEAFF; CDR3 DNA: TGCAGCGTTCTTTCGGGCACTGAAGCTTTCTTT
CDR3 length: 14; V gene: TRBV5-1; clone size: .; J gene: TRBJ1-1; D gene: .; CDR3 protein: CASSLAVTEAEAFF; CDR3 DNA: TGCGCCAGCAGCTTGGCCGTAACGGAGGCTGAAGCTTTCTTT
CDR3 length: 13; V gene: TRBV10-1; clone size: .; J gene: TRBJ2-7; D gene: TRBD1; CDR3 protein: CASRTGESYEQYF; CDR3 DNA: TGCGCCAGCCGAACAGGGGAGTCCTACGAGCAGTACTTC
CDR3 length: 15; V gene: TRBV2; clone size: .; J gene: TRBJ1-4; D gene: TRBD1; CDR3 protein: CASRAGGATNEKLFF; CDR3 DNA: TGTGCCAGCAGGGCAGGGGGTGCAACTAATGAAAAACTGTTTTTT
CDR3 length: 14; V gene: TRBV19; clone size: once; J gene: TRBJ1-1; D gene: TRBD1; CDR3 protein: CASTNRGPGTEAFF; CDR3 DNA: TGTGCCAGTACTAACAGGGGGCCCGGCACTGAAGCTTTCTTT
CDR3 length: 19; V gene: TRBV5-6; clone size: .; J gene: TRBJ2-5; D gene: TRBD2; CDR3 protein: CASSLRTSGRRGAGETQYF; CDR3 DNA: TGTGCCAGCAGCTTGAGGACTAGCGGGAGAAGAGGGGCTGGAGAGACCCAGTACTTC
CDR3 length: 12; V gene: TRBV30; clone size: few; J gene: TRBJ1-1; D gene: .; CDR3 protein: CAWSVVGLEAFF; CDR3 DNA: TGTGCCTGGAGTGTGGTAGGCCTTGAAGCTTTCTTT
CDR3 length: 15; V gene: TRBV27; clone size: .; J gene: TRBJ2-1; D gene: TRBD2; CDR3 protein: CASRAGGPSYNEQFF; CDR3 DNA: TGTGCCAGCAGAGCGGGAGGGCCATCCTACAATGAGCAGTTCTTC
CDR3 length: 16; V gene: TRBV6-1; clone size: .; J gene: TRBJ1-5; D gene: TRBD1; CDR3 protein: CASSGWTGLSNQPQHF; CDR3 DNA: TGTGCCAGCAGTGGTTGGACAGGGCTTAGCAATCAGCCCCAGCATTTT
CDR3 length: 15; V gene: TRBV15; clone size: .; J gene: TRBJ2-7; D gene: TRBD1; CDR3 protein: CATSMRQGRNYEQYF; CDR3 DNA: TGTGCCACCAGCATGAGACAGGGGAGGAACTACGAGCAGTACTTC
CDR3 length: 15; V gene: TRBV5-4; clone size: .; J gene: TRBJ2-3; D gene: .; CDR3 protein: CASSSTKASTDTQYF; CDR3 DNA: TGTGCCAGCAGCTCTACAAAAGCTAGCACAGATACGCAGTATTTT
CDR3 length: 16; V gene: TRBV7-8; clone size: .; J gene: TRBJ2-6; D gene: .; CDR3 protein: CASSLGLHSGANVLTF; CDR3 DNA: TGTGCCAGCAGCTTAGGCCTTCACTCTGGGGCCAACGTCCTGACTTTC
CDR3 length: 17; V gene: TRBV7-2; clone size: .; J gene: TRBJ2-7; D gene: TRBD2; CDR3 protein: CASSLRPSGISNSEQYF; CDR3 DNA: TGTGCCAGCAGCTTGAGGCCTAGCGGGATTTCCAACTCCGAGCAGTACTTC
CDR3 length: 14; V gene: TRBV6-1; clone size: .; J gene: TRBJ1-4; D gene: .; CDR3 protein: CASSEGQGSEKLFF; CDR3 DNA: TGTGCCAGCAGTGAAGGCCAGGGGAGTGAAAAACTGTTTTTT